This T cell receptor (beta chain) was sequenced in a study of T cell responses to AZD1222 COVID-19 vaccine. Study-level results: Recipients of two AZD1222 doses showed rising Spike-specific TCR breadth and depth.

Data came from immunoSEQ multiplex PCR; TCRdb stores just in-frame clones and leaves some out. The sample carries nearly 80,000 clones, 80% recorded once. On this clone itself: Its antigen is undetermined.

Germline V gives CDR1 ENHRY, CDR2 SYGVKD. The V gene end was trimmed by 0 bases and the J gene end by 5 bases; junction bases not matched to a gene: 14. This CDR3 spans 19 amino acids. This clonotype was sampled from an adult in good health. Sequencing used peripheral blood, obtained on day 0 of AZD1222 vaccination. The rearrangement uses TRBV10-3 and TRBJ2-1; TRBD2 agrees at 9 bases. The CDR3 DNA reads as TGTGCCATCAGTGAGTCCGGGGATTGGAGTAGCGGGGGCAACAATGAGCAGTTCTTC. This gives the protein CAISESGDWSSGGNNEQFF.